These 27 T cell receptor beta chains share one sample of origin, sequenced in a study of breast tumors, draining lymph nodes, adjacent tissues. Samples came from axillary lymph nodes draining the breast cancer. TCRdb reprocessed the multiplex PCR reads with MiXCR, giving one entry per CDR3 protein. The sample has fewer than 250,000 distinct CDR3 sequences, approximately 29% seen once; the top ten hold 1.3% to 1.5%. The sequenced sample consisted of axillary lymph node tissue. The receptor set was obtained from a female donor with breast cancer. Some clones in this sample may be carry-over from other donors' samples.

This clonotype was counted at least ten times. The rearrangement links TRBV2 to TRBJ2-3; TRBD2 matches 7 bases. V gave up 7 bases and J gave up 6 bases; unmatched junction bases: 10. CDR1 is SNHLY and CDR2 is FYNNEI in the germline V gene. The CDR3 length is 14 residues. CDR3 region: CASKGLVTADTQYF. In DNA form, the CDR3 reads TGTGCCAGCAAAGGACTAGTCACGGCGGATACGCAGTATTTT. Full variable domain (missing parts from reference TRBV2 and TRBJ2-3): EPEVTQTPSHQVTQMGQEVILRCVPISNHLYFYWYRQILGQKVEFLVSFYNNEISEKSEIFDDQFSVERPDGSNFTLKIRSTKLEDSAMYFCASKGLVTADTQYFGPGTRLTVL.

A word on this clonotype: A much larger clone lies a single base off, so this may be a read error. The missing conserved phenylalanine or tryptophan at the end of this CDR3 makes a read error likely. The V call is TRBV15, the J call TRBJ1-1, with TRBD1 as a possible D gene (5 bases). CDR1 and CDR2 (germline): LNHNV, YYDKDF (reference sequence). Between the trimmed V and J ends, which lost 3 bases and 0 bases, there was a span of 20 bases. The CDR3 sequence is 18 residues long. CDR3 in amino acids: CATSRGKRDRYLNTEAFL. The CDR3 DNA reads TGTGCCACCAGCAGGGGGAAACGGGACCGCTACCTGAACACTGAAGCTTTCCTT.

This clonotype was counted many times. V and J are TRBV6-1 and TRBJ1-2, with D unresolved. The CDR3 has 14 amino acids. Trimming shortened V by 1 base and J by 0 bases, and 6 bases separated the two germline ends. The germline gives CDR1 MNHNS, CDR2 SASEGT. The chain's CDR3 is CASSEGYSNYGYTF. CDR3 sequence (DNA): TGTGCCAGCAGTGAAGGGTACTCTAACTATGGCTACACCTTC.

This clonotype was seen repeatedly, ten times or more. V is TRBV20-1 and J is TRBJ2-1; the D is unclear. V dropped 6 bases and J dropped 6 bases, with 18 bases sitting between them. The CDR3 spans 14 residues. Germline CDR1 is DFQATT and CDR2 is SNEGSKA (reference sequence). For the CDR3, the DNA is TGCAGTGCAATTCCTGGGATGTCGGGCAATGAGCAGTTCTTC. It encodes CSAIPGMSGNEQFF.

In its sample, this clonotype was seen many times. The chain combines TRBV4-1 with TRBJ1-6; D ambiguous. Germline CDR1 reads MGHRA; CDR2 reads YSYEKL. CDR3 length: 17 amino acids. Trimming pared 0 bases from V and 7 bases from J, leaving 16 bases between. The CDR3 bases are TGCGCCAGCAGCCAAGATGGGCCCGCCAAACCGAATTCACCCCTCCACTTT. It yields the protein CASSQDGPAKPNSPLHF.

This clonotype has a count of ten or more. The gene calls are TRBV19 and TRBJ2-3; 9 nucleotides match TRBD1. With 5 bases clipped from V and 5 bases from J, the junction kept 2 bases outside the gene matches. The CDR3 length is 13 residues. The germline CDR1 and CDR2 sequences are LNHDA and SQIVND (reference sequence). The CDR3 region has the DNA TGTGCCAGTAGTGGACAGGGGCGAGATACGCAGTATTTT. Its protein is CASSGQGRDTQYF.

This clonotype showed up just a few times. One base away lies a much larger clone, so this may be a sequencing read error. The V and J genes are TRBV5-1 and TRBJ1-4; D may be TRBD1 (6 bases). The CDR3 length is 13 residues. Germline CDR1 and CDR2: SGHRS and YFSETQ. CDR3 loop: CASCRGTNENLFF. Written as DNA, the CDR3 is TGCGCCAGCTGCCGGGGGACAAATGAAAACCTGTTTTTT. Looking up the rest from reference TRBV5-1 and TRBJ1-4 gives the full variable domain: KAGVTQTPRYLIKTRGQQVTLSCSPISGHRSVSWYQQTPGQGLQFLFEYFSETQRNKGNFPGRFSGRQFSNSRSEMNVSTLELGDSALYLCASCRGTNENLFFGSGTQLSVL.

The chain employs TRBV20-1 and TRBJ1-2; no definite D call. The CDR3 extends over 10 amino acids. Germline loops: CDR1 DFQATT, CDR2 SNEGSKA (reference sequence). The V end lost 3 bases, the J end lost 13 bases, and 12 bases lay between the germline ends. The CDR3 bases are TGCAGTGCTAGCGTAGCGGGATTCACCTTC. As protein: CSASVAGFTF.

The chain is built from TRBV9 and TRBJ1-6, with D maybe TRBD1 (5 bases). V dropped 3 bases and J dropped 6 bases, with 13 bases sitting between them. Germline CDR1 and CDR2: SGDLS and YYNGEE. This CDR3 has 15 residues. Here the CDR3 reads CASSGTGLINSPLHF. CDR3 nucleotide sequence: TGTGCCAGCAGCGGTACGGGACTCATTAATTCACCCCTCCACTTT.

This clonotype was counted ten times or more. The chain carries TRBV7-2 and TRBJ2-3; no firm D call. This CDR3 comprises 16 residues. Germline values: CDR1 SGHTA, CDR2 FQGNSA. The V end was cut by 0 bases, the J end by 2 bases, with 12 bases between. The CDR3 protein is CASSLASQPSTDTQYF. In DNA form, the CDR3 reads TGTGCCAGCAGCTTAGCATCCCAACCTTCCACAGATACGCAGTATTTT.

Many counts were recorded for this clonotype. The chain has TRBV14 and TRBJ2-3, with D maybe TRBD1 (5 bases). This CDR3 has 14 residues. V shed 0 bases and J shed 2 bases, with 6 bases lying between them. Germline V CDR1 and CDR2: SGHDN, FVKESK. The CDR3 DNA reads as TGTGCCAGCAGCCAAGACAGGGTCACAGATACGCAGTATTTT. This sequence encodes CASSQDRVTDTQYF.

A word on this clonotype: The junction departs from germline at one end; a sequencing error may be responsible. The CDR3: CASSMREVDNEPQHF. DNA for the CDR3: TGTGCCAGTAGTATGCGAGAGGTGGACAATGAGCCCCAGCATTTT. The gene calls are TRBV19 and TRBJ1-5, with D perhaps TRBD1 (5 bases). The length of the CDR3 is 15 residues. Germline loops: CDR1 LNHDA, CDR2 SQIVND (reference sequence).

This clonotype appeared many times. This chain uses TRBV6-5 with TRBJ2-5; D might be TRBD2 (5 bases). Trimming pared 7 bases from V and 5 bases from J, leaving 23 bases between. CDR1 is MNHEY, CDR2 SVGAGI, per germline. The CDR3 spans 16 residues. CDR3 DNA: TGTGCCAGCACCCAACCCGGAGGCGGGCTACGGGAGACCCAGTACTTC. It is translated as CASTQPGGGLRETQYF.

Comment on this clonotype: A read error may produce the germline difference seen at one junction end. V usage is TRBV2 and J usage is TRBJ2-5; the D gene could be TRBD1 or TRBD2 (6 bases each). Germline CDR1 is SNHLY and CDR2 is FYNNEI. The CDR3 contains 14 residues. The CDR3 DNA is TGTGCCAGCCTGGAAGGGAGTGGAGGGGGGACCCAGTACTTT. It yields the protein CASLEGSGGGTQYF.

The V and J genes are TRBV5-1 and TRBJ1-1; no definite D call. This CDR3 contains 15 residues. Germline CDR1 reads SGHRS; CDR2 reads YFSETQ. Trimming cost V 0 bases and J 2 bases, with 11 bases left between them. CDR3 sequence: CASSLGGLGNTEAFF. CDR3 bases: TGCGCCAGCAGCTTGGGCGGGCTAGGAAACACTGAAGCTTTCTTT.

To note about this clonotype: One base away lies a much larger clone, so this may be a sequencing read error. The chain joins TRBV7-2 to TRBJ2-1; D not certain. Per the germline V gene, CDR1 is SGHTA and CDR2 is FQGNSA. CDR3 length: 15 amino acids. CDR3 DNA: TGTGCCAGCAGCACCTCGACCAAGCCCTACAATGAGCAGCTCTTC. The encoded protein is CASSTSTKPYNEQLF.

With respect to this clonotype: A read error may account for a junction end that differs from germline. The chain joins TRBV20-1 to TRBJ1-2; TRBD1 matches 7 bases. Germline V gives CDR1 DFQATT, CDR2 SNEGSKA (reference sequence). The CDR3 is 14 residues long. In nucleotides, the CDR3 is TGCAGCGCTCACGGAGGGGGCGAGAACTCTGGCTACACCTTC. It translates to CSAHGGGENSGYTF.

Note on this clonotype: Since a much larger clone is just one base distant, this may be a read error. The chain carries TRBV6-6 and TRBJ2-3; TRBD1 matches at 9 bases. The V gene end was trimmed by 6 bases and the J gene end by 1 base; junction bases not matched to a gene: 2. This CDR3 region has 14 residues. Germline V gene lookup returns CDR1 MNHNY and CDR2 SVGAGI (reference sequence). DNA for the CDR3: TGTGCCAGCAGCCACAGGGGGCGCACAGATACGCAGTATTTT. This translates into CASSHRGRTDTQYF.

As for this clonotype: Lacking the conserved final phenylalanine or tryptophan, this CDR3 likely reflects a read error. The DNA for the CDR3 is TGTGCCAGTAGTCCACAGGGGCTTGGCACCTACAATGAGCAGTTCTCC. It specifies CASSPQGLGTYNEQFS. The gene calls are TRBV19 and TRBJ2-1, with TRBD1 identical over 7 bases. J lost 2 bases, V lost 5 bases, and 9 bases had no gene match. CDR1 and CDR2 from the germline V gene are LNHDA and SQIVND (reference sequence). CDR3 length: 16 amino acids.

This clonotype was recorded many times. The rearrangement uses TRBV20-1 and TRBJ1-5; the match to TRBD1 covers 10 bases. The germline V gene encodes CDR1 DFQATT and CDR2 SNEGSKA (reference sequence). This CDR3 is built from 15 residues. Losses at the gene ends were 5 bases for V and 7 bases for J; bases not matched to a gene: 11. As DNA, the CDR3 is TGCAGTGCTCAGCCGGGACAGGGGTCGGGGCAGCCCCAGCATTTT. Translating gives CSAQPGQGSGQPQHF.

This clonotype appeared a single time. Compared with germline, one end of the junction differs, possibly owing to a read error. The rearrangement links TRBV9 to TRBJ1-6, with 8 positions matching TRBD1. This CDR3 is built from 15 residues. CDR1 and CDR2 (germline): SGDLS, YYNGEE. The CDR3 nucleotides are TGTGCCGGCAGCGTTGGACAGGGCAGTAATTCACCCCTCCACTTT. Protein sequence: CAGSVGQGSNSPLHF.

With respect to this clonotype: The junction and the germline gene differ at one end; a read error may be behind it. The chain links TRBV28 to TRBJ1-5; D is unclear. The germline V gene encodes CDR1 MDHEN and CDR2 SYDVKM. The CDR3 length is 13 residues. The CDR3 nucleotides read TGTGTCAGCAGTTTCCGTTATAATCAGCCCCAGCATTTT. It codes for CVSSFRYNQPQHF.

As to this clonotype: A read error is possible here, since a much larger clone lies one base away. The chain joins TRBV6-4 to TRBJ1-2, with 10 positions matching TRBD1. Germline V CDR1 and CDR2: MRHNA, SNTAGT. The CDR3 runs to 13 residues. Germline trimming cut 5 bases from V and 7 bases from J; bases unmatched to any gene: 4. CDR3 residues: CASSRDRGFGYTF. CDR3 DNA sequence: TGTGCCAGCAGTCGGGACAGGGGTTTTGGCTACACCTTC.

As regards this clonotype: It is unclear where the CDR3 begins or ends on the DNA, so no DNA is shown, and the CDR3 is as TCRdb lists it. The genes are TRBV7-2 and TRBJ2-2; the table's D call of TRBD1 was not tested on the DNA. The CDR3 region is 19 residues in length, termini included. From germline, CDR1 is SGHTA and CDR2 FQGNSA. The CDR3 sequence: CASSLTGGGKTQYFGELFF.

The rearrangement joins TRBV30 to TRBJ2-3; D may correspond to TRBD1 or TRBD2 (5 bases each). This CDR3 comprises 14 residues. The germline V gene has CDR1 GTSNPN and CDR2 SVGIG (reference sequence). Trimming left V 3 bases short and J 9 bases short, with 19 bases between. The DNA of the CDR3 is TGTGCCTGGAGGGGGCCAGGGAGCCCTGGGACGCAGTATTTT. It codes for CAWRGPGSPGTQYF.

The V gene is TRBV19, the J gene TRBJ1-2, with D tentatively TRBD1 (5 bases). V lost 6 bases, J lost 7 bases, and 18 bases lay in between. The germline gives CDR1 LNHDA, CDR2 SQIVND (reference sequence). This CDR3 has 14 amino acids. The CDR3 here is CASRRDGLTSGYTF. The CDR3 coding sequence is TGTGCCAGTAGACGGGACGGTCTGACGTCTGGCTACACCTTC.

This clonotype was seen many times. One base away lies a much larger clone, so this may be a sequencing read error. This rearrangement joins TRBV7-9 to TRBJ2-7; 10 bases agree with TRBD1. This CDR3 has 15 residues. Germline V CDR1 and CDR2: SEHNR, FQNEAQ (reference sequence). As DNA, the CDR3 is TGTGCCAGCAGCGACGGGGACAGGGGCACCTACGAGCAGCACTTC. Its protein product is CASSDGDRGTYEQHF.